This paragraph reports one T cell receptor beta chain. As yet, its antigen is unknown. Germline V gene lookup returns CDR1 SGHTA and CDR2 FQGNSA. There are 13 residues in the CDR3. V lost 5 bases and J lost 3, with 11 bases in between. This entry is derived from a study of graft-versus-host responses after intestinal transplantation. Data came from immunoSEQ multiplex PCR; TCRdb stores just in-frame clones and leaves some out. The sample contains more than 90,000 clones, more than 80% of which appear only once. Study results and limitations: The marrow of recipients harbored GvH clones, and ileum or blood showed some of them first.

This chain connects TRBV7-2 to TRBJ2-7, with a possible D match to TRBD2 (5 bases). This TCR came from a human donor who was the organ donor for an intestinal transplant. The material was unstimulated CD4+ T cells sorted from spleen or lymph node cells, obtained before transplant. The CDR3 coding sequence is TGTGCCAGCAGCCCCCGGGCGGGCTACGAGCAGTACTTC. This gives the protein CASSPRAGYEQYF.